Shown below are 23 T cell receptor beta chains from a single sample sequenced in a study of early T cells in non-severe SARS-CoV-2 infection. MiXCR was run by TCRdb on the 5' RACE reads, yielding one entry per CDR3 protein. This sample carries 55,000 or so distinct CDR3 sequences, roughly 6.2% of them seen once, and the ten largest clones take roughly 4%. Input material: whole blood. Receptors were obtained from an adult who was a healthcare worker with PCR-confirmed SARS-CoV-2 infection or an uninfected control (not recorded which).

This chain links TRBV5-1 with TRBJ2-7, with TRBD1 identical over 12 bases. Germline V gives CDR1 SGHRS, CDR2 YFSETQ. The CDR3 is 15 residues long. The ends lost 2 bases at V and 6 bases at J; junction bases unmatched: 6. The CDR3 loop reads CASSLPGQGAREQYF. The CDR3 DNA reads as TGCGCCAGCAGCTTACCGGGACAGGGGGCGCGCGAGCAGTACTTC.

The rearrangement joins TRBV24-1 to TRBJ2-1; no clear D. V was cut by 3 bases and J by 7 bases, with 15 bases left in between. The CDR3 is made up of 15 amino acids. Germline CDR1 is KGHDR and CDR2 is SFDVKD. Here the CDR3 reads CATSDNSRTLNEQFF. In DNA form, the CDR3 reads TGTGCCACCAGTGATAACAGTCGCACACTAAATGAGCAGTTCTTC.

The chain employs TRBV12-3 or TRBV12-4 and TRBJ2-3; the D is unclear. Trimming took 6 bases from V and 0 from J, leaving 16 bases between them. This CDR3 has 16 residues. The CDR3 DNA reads TGTGCCAGCAGCCCGTCGGCCAGCTCTAGCACAGATACGCAGTATTTT. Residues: CASSPSASSSTDTQYF.

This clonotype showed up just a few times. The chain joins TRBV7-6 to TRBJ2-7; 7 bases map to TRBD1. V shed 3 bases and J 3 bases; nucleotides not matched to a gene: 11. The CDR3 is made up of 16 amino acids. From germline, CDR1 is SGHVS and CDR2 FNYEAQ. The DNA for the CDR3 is TGTGCCAGCAGCTTCGCCTCAGGGGGAAGGAGCTACGAGCAGTACTTC. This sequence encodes CASSFASGGRSYEQYF.

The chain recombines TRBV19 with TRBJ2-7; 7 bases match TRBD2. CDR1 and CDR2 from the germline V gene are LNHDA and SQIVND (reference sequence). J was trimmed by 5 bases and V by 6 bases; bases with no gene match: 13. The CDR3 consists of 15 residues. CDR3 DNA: TGTGCCAGTAGCTCCTCCGGGGAGGGGATGGACGAGCAGTACTTC. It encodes CASSSSGEGMDEQYF.

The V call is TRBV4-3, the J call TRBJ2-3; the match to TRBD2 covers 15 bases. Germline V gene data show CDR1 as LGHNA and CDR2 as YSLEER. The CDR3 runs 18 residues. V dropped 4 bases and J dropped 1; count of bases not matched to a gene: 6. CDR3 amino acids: CASSRGTSGGSGTDTQYF. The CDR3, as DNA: TGCGCCAGCAGCCGAGGGACTAGCGGGGGGTCTGGCACAGATACGCAGTATTTT.

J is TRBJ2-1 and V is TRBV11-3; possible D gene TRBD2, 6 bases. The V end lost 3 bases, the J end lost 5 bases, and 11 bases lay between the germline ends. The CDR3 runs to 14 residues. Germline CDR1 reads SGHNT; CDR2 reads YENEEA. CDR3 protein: CASSFRELNNEQFF. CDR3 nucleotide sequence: TGTGCCAGCAGCTTCCGGGAGCTGAACAATGAGCAGTTCTTC.

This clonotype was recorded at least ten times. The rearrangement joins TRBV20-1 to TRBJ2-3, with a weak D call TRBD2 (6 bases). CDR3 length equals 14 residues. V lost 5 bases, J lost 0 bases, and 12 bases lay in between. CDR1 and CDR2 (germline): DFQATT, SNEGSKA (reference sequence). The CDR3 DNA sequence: TGCAGTGCTGCCGGACTAACTAGCACAGATACGCAGTATTTT. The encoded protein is CSAAGLTSTDTQYF.

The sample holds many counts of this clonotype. The CDR3 is CAWSGVGVLHNEQFF. The CDR3 DNA is TGTGCCTGGAGTGGGGTGGGGGTGCTTCACAATGAGCAGTTCTTC. The chain recombines TRBV30 with TRBJ2-1, with D perhaps given as TRBD1 or TRBD2 (5 bases each). This CDR3 has 15 amino acids. Trimming took 1 base from V and 5 from J, leaving 15 bases between them. CDR1 and CDR2 from the germline V gene are GTSNPN and SVGIG (reference sequence). Full variable domain (missing parts from reference TRBV30 and TRBJ2-1): SQTIHQWPATLVQPVGSPLSLECTVEGTSNPNLYWYRQAAGRGLQLLFYSVGIGQISSEVPQNLSASRPQDRQFILSSKKLLLSDSGFYLCAWSGVGVLHNEQFFGPGTRLTVL.

The CDR3 protein is CASSVLGVTDTQYF. The CDR3 DNA sequence: TGTGCCAGCAGCGTTCTGGGGGTGACAGATACGCAGTATTTT. The rearrangement links TRBV9 to TRBJ2-3; D may match TRBD1 or TRBD2 (5 bases each). This CDR3 contains 14 residues. Trimming cost V 2 bases and J 3 bases, with 10 bases left between them. Per germline, CDR1 SGDLS and CDR2 YYNGEE.

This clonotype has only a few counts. CDR3 sequence: CASSLWQPVPSSGANVLTF. CDR3 DNA sequence: TGTGCCAGCAGCTTGTGGCAGCCTGTCCCAAGCTCTGGGGCCAACGTCCTGACTTTC. The chain links TRBV11-2 to TRBJ2-6; the D is unclear. The ends were cut back, 3 bases at V and 0 bases at J, with 18 bases in the middle. The CDR3 totals 19 residues. Per the germline V gene, CDR1 is SGHAT and CDR2 is FQNNGV.

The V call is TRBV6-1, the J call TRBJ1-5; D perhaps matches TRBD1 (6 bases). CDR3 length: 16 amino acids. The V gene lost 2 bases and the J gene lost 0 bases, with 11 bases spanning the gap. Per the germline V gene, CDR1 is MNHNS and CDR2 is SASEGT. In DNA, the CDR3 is TGTGCCAGCAGTGAATTCTGGACAGCTAGCAATCAGCCCCAGCATTTT. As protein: CASSEFWTASNQPQHF.

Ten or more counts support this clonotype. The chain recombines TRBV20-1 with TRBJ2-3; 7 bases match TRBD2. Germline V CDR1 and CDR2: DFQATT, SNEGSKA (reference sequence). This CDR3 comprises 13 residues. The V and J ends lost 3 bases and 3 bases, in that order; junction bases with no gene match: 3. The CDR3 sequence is CSARKRGTDTQYF. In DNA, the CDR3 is TGCAGTGCTAGGAAGCGGGGTACAGATACGCAGTATTTT.

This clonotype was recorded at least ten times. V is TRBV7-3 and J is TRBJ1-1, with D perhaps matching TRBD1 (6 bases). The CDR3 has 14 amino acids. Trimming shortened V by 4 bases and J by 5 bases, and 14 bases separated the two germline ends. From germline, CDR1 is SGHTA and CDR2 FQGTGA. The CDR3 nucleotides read TGTGCCAGCAGCTCCAGCCGAGACAGGACTGAAGCTTTCTTT. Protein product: CASSSSRDRTEAFF.

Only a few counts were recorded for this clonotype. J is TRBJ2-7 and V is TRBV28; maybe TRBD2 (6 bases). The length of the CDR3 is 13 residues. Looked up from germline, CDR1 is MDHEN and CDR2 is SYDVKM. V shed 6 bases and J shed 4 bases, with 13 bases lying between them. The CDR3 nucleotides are TGTGCCAGCAGCCTATGGGGGGAGTACGAGCAGTACTTC. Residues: CASSLWGEYEQYF.

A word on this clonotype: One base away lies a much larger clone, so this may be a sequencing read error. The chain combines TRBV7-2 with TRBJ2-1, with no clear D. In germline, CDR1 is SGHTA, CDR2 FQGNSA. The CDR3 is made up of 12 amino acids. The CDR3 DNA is TGTGCCGGCAGCTTTGTCCGCAATGAGCAGTTCTTC. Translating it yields CAGSFVRNEQFF.

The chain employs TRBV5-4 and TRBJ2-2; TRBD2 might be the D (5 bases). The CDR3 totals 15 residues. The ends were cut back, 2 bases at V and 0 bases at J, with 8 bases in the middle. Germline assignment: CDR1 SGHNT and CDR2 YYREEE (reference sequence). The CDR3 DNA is TGTGCCAGCAGCTTAAGACTACCGAACACCGGGGAGCTGTTTTTT. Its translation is CASSLRLPNTGELFF.

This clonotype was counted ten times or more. CDR3 nucleotide sequence: TGTGCCACCCTGGGTGGACGGGGTGGCTATGGCTACACCTTC. Translating it yields CATLGGRGGYGYTF. The rearrangement joins TRBV6-5 to TRBJ1-2; no reliable D call. Looked up from germline, CDR1 is MNHEY and CDR2 is SVGAGI. Trimming shortened V by 10 bases and J by 4 bases, and 19 bases separated the two germline ends. The CDR3 length is 14 residues.

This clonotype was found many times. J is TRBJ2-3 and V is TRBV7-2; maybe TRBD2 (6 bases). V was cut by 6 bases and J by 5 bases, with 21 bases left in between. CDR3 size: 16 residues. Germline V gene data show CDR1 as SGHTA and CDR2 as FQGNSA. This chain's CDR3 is CASRWDFPHTRDTQYF. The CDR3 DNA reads TGTGCCAGCAGATGGGACTTTCCCCACACACGAGATACGCAGTATTTT. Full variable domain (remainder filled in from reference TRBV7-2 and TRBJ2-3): GAGVSQSPSNKVTEKGKDVELRCDPISGHTALYWYRQSLGQGLEFLIYFQGNSAPDKSGLPSDRFSAERTGGSVSTLTIQRTQQEDSAVYLCASRWDFPHTRDTQYFGPGTRLTVL.

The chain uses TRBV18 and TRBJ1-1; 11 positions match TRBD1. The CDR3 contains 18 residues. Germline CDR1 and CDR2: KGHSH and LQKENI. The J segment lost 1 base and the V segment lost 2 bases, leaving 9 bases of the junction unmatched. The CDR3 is CASSPWTGGVPRNTEAFF. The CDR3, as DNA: TGTGCCAGCTCACCATGGACAGGGGGCGTCCCCCGGAACACTGAAGCTTTCTTT. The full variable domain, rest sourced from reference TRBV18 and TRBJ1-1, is NAGVMQNPRHLVRRRGQEARLRCSPMKGHSHVYWYRQLPEEGLKFMVYLQKENIIDESGMPKERFSAEFPKEGPSILRIQQVVRGDSAAYFCASSPWTGGVPRNTEAFFGQGTRLTVV.

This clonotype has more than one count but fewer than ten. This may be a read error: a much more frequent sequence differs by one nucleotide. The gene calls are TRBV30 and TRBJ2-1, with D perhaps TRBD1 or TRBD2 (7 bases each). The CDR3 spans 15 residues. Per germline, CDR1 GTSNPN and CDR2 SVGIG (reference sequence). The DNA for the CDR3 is TGTGCCTGGACCGGGGAGGGGGCATCCTACGATGAGCAGTTCTTC. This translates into CAWTGEGASYDEQFF.

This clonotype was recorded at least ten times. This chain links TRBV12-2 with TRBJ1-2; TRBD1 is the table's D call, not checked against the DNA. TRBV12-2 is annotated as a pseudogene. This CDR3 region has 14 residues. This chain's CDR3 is CASPNFDRGGGYTF. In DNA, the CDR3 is TGTGCAAGTCCGAACTTTGACAGGGGAGGCGGCTACACCTTC.

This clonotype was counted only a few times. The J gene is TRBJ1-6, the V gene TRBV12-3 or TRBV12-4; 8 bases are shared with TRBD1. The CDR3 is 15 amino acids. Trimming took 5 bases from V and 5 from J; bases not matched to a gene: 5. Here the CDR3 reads CASSRRTGNNSPLHF. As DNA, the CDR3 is TGTGCCAGCAGTCGTCGGACAGGGAATAATTCACCCCTCCACTTT.